This T cell receptor beta chain was captured by sequencing in a study of blood T cell repertoires in COVID-19 (dated by TCRdb to 2020 to 2022). Looking at the study overall: Samples covering the acute and convalescent phases of COVID-19 were provided by collaborators in the United States, Italy and Spain. Nearly every sample came with metadata listing a de-identified subject ID, COVID-19 status, age in years and sex. Samples came from the ongoing ImmuneRACE study (first 160 participants) plus 1,254 subjects from 6 global collaborators. A freely available public database, intended as a resource for researchers studying the immune response to SARS-CoV-2, is where the repertoires were released. Subjects who had been exposed to COVID-19, were actively infected with it, or had recovered from it provided the deeply sampled blood TCRbeta repertoires that made up the dataset. Where HLA class I and class II types were available, the types were taken from metadata supplied by the sample provider, not from assay-based typing. The material from the prospective study consisted of cDNA or gDNA derived from T cells, B-cell-depleted T cells, or PBMCs. Here is what the overall study found, with its caveats: How much clinical and demographic metadata was included differed by source and by participant, and the metadata was provided uncurated.

In regard to this clone: Its cognate antigen has yet to be identified. Within one base of it there is no much larger clone, and no base qualities were kept.

The immunoSEQ Assay, a bias-controlled multiplex PCR, was used to amplify TCRbeta CDR3 regions from genomic DNA. Concerning the study's data processing: Within the assay, amplification of reference gene primers was used to estimate how many nucleated cells each sample contained. To quantify the absolute abundance of each unique TCRbeta CDR3 rearrangement, sequence reads were collapsed and filtered. For each sample, productive Simpson clonality was calculated by taking the square root of Simpson's diversity index across productive rearrangements. TCRdb stores this immuneACCESS table with in-frame sequences only. Part of the clones is absent; in the studies checked, under half of the shortfall reflects unresolved V genes, and no reason is known for the rest. From that table come the V and J calls and clone size; the DNA was used to work out D and trimming. The sample table contains over 60,000 clones; only one count was recorded for 75% to 80% of them. The ten largest clonotypes hold around half of the sample.

The collaborating institutions used their own protocols to collect whole blood in K2EDTA tubes. For TCRbeta analysis, collaborators shipped samples in one of three forms: frozen whole blood, isolated PBMCs, or DNA extracted from either of those sample types. The germline V gene sets CDR1 to SNHLY and CDR2 to FYNNEI. The CDR3 goes from the cysteine to the phenylalanine over 12 residues. Of all the DNA, just the CDR3 is kept, 36 bases in frame from base 1. The V end loses 4 bases and the J end loses 3 bases, and a stretch of 7 bases separates them. Sequenced material: peripheral blood. The rearranged segments are TRBV2 and TRBJ2-7; the D region possibly corresponds to TRBD2 (5 bases align). This clonotype was sampled from a woman older than 75 with acute or convalescent COVID-19. The CDR3 reads as follows: CASSGTFYEQYF. The nucleotide sequence reads as follows: TGTGCCAGCAGTGGGACTTTCTACGAGCAGTACTTC.